The rows below give T cell receptor beta chains drawn from one sample of a study of blood T cell repertoires in COVID-19. Method: immunoSEQ multiplex PCR; TCRdb's copy keeps in-frame clones and lacks some. The sample consists of approximately 250,000 clones, about 89% of them appearing once. Sequenced: peripheral blood. Every receptor here comes from a middle-aged man with active or convalescent COVID-19. Both conserved end residues are part of each CDR3. D genes are given only for firm matches. Size is stated for part of the rows, as once, few or many counts, or as a class when the clone is expanded.

CDR3aa: CASSPGHVDEQYF; CDR3nt: TGTGCCAGCAGCCCGGGACACGTGGACGAGCAGTACTTC; abundance: -; j_gene: TRBJ2-7; d_gene: -; v_gene: TRBV11-2
CDR3aa: CASRSNRAGPEAFF; CDR3nt: TGTGCCAGCAGGTCCAACAGGGCTGGCCCTGAAGCTTTCTTT; abundance: -; j_gene: TRBJ1-1; d_gene: -; v_gene: TRBV6-5
CDR3aa: CASRKTSVNEQFF; CDR3nt: TGTGCCAGCAGGAAGACTAGCGTCAATGAGCAGTTCTTC; abundance: -; j_gene: TRBJ2-1; d_gene: TRBD2; v_gene: TRBV28
CDR3aa: CASSLAGGGYTF; CDR3nt: TGCGCCAGCAGCTTGGCCGGGGGTGGCTACACCTTC; abundance: -; j_gene: TRBJ1-2; d_gene: -; v_gene: TRBV5-1
CDR3aa: CASSPGFQSNTEAFF; CDR3nt: TGTGCCAGCAGTCCGGGATTCCAATCGAACACTGAAGCTTTCTTT; abundance: -; j_gene: TRBJ1-1; d_gene: -; v_gene: TRBV7-9
CDR3aa: CASSTPQGSGEQYF; CDR3nt: TGTGCCAGTAGTACGCCACAGGGGTCCGGGGAGCAGTACTTC; abundance: -; j_gene: TRBJ2-7; d_gene: TRBD1; v_gene: TRBV19
CDR3aa: CASSESGSVPQPQHF; CDR3nt: TGTGCCAGCAGTGAAAGCGGGTCGGTTCCTCAGCCCCAGCATTTT; abundance: few; j_gene: TRBJ1-5; d_gene: -; v_gene: TRBV2
CDR3aa: CASSFRDSSYNEQFF; CDR3nt: TGTGCCAGCAGCTTTCGGGATAGCTCCTACAATGAGCAGTTCTTC; abundance: -; j_gene: TRBJ2-1; d_gene: -; v_gene: TRBV7-9
CDR3aa: CASSTRQGGDSPLHF; CDR3nt: TGTGCCAGCAGCACCCGGCAGGGTGGGGATTCACCCCTCCACTTT; abundance: -; j_gene: TRBJ1-6; d_gene: -; v_gene: TRBV11-2
CDR3aa: CASSPPGARLNYGYTF; CDR3nt: TGTGCCAGCTCACCACCGGGGGCCAGACTCAACTATGGCTACACCTTC; abundance: -; j_gene: TRBJ1-2; d_gene: -; v_gene: TRBV18
CDR3aa: CASSFQGGTNQPQHF; CDR3nt: TGTGCCAGCAGTTTTCAAGGCGGGACTAATCAGCCCCAGCATTTT; abundance: -; j_gene: TRBJ1-5; d_gene: -; v_gene: TRBV28
CDR3aa: CASSLYYRDSGNTIYF; CDR3nt: TGTGCCAGCAGCTTGTATTACAGGGACTCTGGAAACACCATATATTTT; abundance: -; j_gene: TRBJ1-3; d_gene: -; v_gene: TRBV5-6
CDR3aa: CASSLAGRVSEAFF; CDR3nt: TGTGCCAGCAGCTTGGCCGGGAGGGTATCTGAAGCTTTCTTT; abundance: few; j_gene: TRBJ1-1; d_gene: -; v_gene: TRBV5-4
CDR3aa: CASSESPGSSYNSPLHF; CDR3nt: TGTGCCAGCAGTGAAAGCCCGGGAAGCTCCTATAATTCACCCCTCCACTTT; abundance: -; j_gene: TRBJ1-6; d_gene: -; v_gene: TRBV2
CDR3aa: CAWRVGGGTYEFF; CDR3nt: -; abundance: -; j_gene: TRBJ2-1; d_gene: -; v_gene: TRBV30
CDR3aa: CASSQPAGEPQFF; CDR3nt: TGTGCCAGCAGCCAACCAGCGGGGGAACCACAGTTCTTC; abundance: -; j_gene: TRBJ2-1; d_gene: TRBD2; v_gene: TRBV3-1/TRBV3-2
CDR3aa: CSGEIQGVYGYTF; CDR3nt: TGCAGCGGCGAGATACAGGGCGTCTATGGCTACACCTTC; abundance: once; j_gene: TRBJ1-2; d_gene: -; v_gene: TRBV29-1
CDR3aa: CASGLTGELFF; CDR3nt: TGTGCCAGCGGTTTAACCGGGGAGCTGTTTTTT; abundance: -; j_gene: TRBJ2-2; d_gene: -; v_gene: TRBV6-5
CDR3aa: CASSLPGQPQHF; CDR3nt: TGTGCCAGTAGTCTCCCCGGGCAGCCCCAGCATTTT; abundance: -; j_gene: TRBJ1-5; d_gene: -; v_gene: TRBV19
CDR3aa: CASSLTSSGKETQYF; CDR3nt: TGTGCCAGCAGCTTAACGTCAAGCGGGAAAGAGACCCAGTACTTC; abundance: -; j_gene: TRBJ2-5; d_gene: TRBD2; v_gene: TRBV7-3